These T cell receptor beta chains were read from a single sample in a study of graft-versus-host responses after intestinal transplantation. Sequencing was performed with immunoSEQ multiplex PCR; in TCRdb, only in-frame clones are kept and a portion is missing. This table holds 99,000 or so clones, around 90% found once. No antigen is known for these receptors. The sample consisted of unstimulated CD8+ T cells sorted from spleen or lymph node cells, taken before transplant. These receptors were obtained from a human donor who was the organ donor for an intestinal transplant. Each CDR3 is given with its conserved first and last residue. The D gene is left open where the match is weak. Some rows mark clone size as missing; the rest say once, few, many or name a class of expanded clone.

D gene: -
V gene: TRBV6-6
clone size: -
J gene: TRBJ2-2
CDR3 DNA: TGTGCCAGCAGTTACGGGACTCCGAACACCGGGGAGCTGTTTTTT
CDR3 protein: CASSYGTPNTGELFF

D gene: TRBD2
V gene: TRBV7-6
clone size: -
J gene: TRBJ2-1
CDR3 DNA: TGTGCCAGCAGTAAGGCGGGGGGGTCAGACAATGAGCAGTTCTTC
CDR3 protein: CASSKAGGSDNEQFF

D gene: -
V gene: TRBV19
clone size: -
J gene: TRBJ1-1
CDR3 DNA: TGTGCCAGTAGTATGGGGGGAGAGTACACTGAAGCTTTCTTT
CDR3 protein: CASSMGGEYTEAFF

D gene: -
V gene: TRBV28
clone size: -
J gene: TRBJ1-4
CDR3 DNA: TGTGCCAGCCATAAAACAGGGTACACTAATGAAAAACTGTTTTTT
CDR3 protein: CASHKTGYTNEKLFF

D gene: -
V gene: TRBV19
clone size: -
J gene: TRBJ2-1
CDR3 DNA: TGTGCCAGTACTAAGACAGAGTACAATGAGCAGTTCTTC
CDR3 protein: CASTKTEYNEQFF

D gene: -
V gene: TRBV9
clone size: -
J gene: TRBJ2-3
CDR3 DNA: TGTGCCAGCCAGGGGCCCCCAGATACGCAGTATTTT
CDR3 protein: CASQGPPDTQYF

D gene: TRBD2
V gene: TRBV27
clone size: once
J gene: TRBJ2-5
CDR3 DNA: TGTGCCAGCAGTCCCCTCTTCACTAGCGCCGAAGAGACCCAGTACTTC
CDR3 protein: CASSPLFTSAEETQYF

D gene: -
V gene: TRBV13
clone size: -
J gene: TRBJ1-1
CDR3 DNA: TGTGCCAGCAGCTTAGGTCCGGTCGGACAACTGAACACTGAAGCTTTCTTT
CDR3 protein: CASSLGPVGQLNTEAFF

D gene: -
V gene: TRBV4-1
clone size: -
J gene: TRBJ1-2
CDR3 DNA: TGCGCCAGCAGCCAAGACCCGGGATTACGGGTCTATGGCTACACCTTC
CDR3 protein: CASSQDPGLRVYGYTF

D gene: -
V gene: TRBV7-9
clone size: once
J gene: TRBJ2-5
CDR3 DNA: TGTGCCAGCAGCCTCGGGATTAGTCAAGAGACCCAGTACTTC
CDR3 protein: CASSLGISQETQYF

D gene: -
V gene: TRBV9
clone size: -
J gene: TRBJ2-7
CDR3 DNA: TGTGCCAGCAGCGTAGAGGAAGCGCCACCCTACGAGCAGTACTTC
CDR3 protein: CASSVEEAPPYEQYF

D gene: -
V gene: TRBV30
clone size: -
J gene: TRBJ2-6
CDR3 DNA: TGTGCCTGGAGTGTACAGGACGTAGGTAGGGGGGCCAACGTCCTGACTTTC
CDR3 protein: CAWSVQDVGRGANVLTF

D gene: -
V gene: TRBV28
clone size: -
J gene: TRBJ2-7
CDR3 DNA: TGTGCCAGCAGCCCCGTCGGGGGGCTCAACGAGCAGTACTTC
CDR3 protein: CASSPVGGLNEQYF

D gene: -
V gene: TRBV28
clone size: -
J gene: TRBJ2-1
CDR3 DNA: TGTGCCAGCAGTTTATTTTTGGTTCAGATCGGGGATGAGCAGTTCTTC
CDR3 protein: CASSLFLVQIGDEQFF

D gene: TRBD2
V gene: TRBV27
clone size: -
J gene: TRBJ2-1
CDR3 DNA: TGTGCCAGCAGTTTCCACCAGCGGGGGGCAAATGAGCAGTTCTTC
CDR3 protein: CASSFHQRGANEQFF

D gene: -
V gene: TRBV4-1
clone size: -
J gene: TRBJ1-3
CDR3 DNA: TGCGCCAGCAGCCAAGAAGGGGGGGTAGACACCATATATTTT
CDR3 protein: CASSQEGGVDTIYF

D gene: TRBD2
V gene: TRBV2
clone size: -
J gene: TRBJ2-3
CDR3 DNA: TGTGCCAGCAGTGACCCTAGCGGGGGGCCTAGCACAGATACGCAGTATTTT
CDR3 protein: CASSDPSGGPSTDTQYF

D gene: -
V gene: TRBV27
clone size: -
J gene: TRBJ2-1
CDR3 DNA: TGTGCCAGCAGTCCCGAAAATGGAGCAGGGTTCAGGGAGCAGTTCTTC
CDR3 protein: CASSPENGAGFREQFF

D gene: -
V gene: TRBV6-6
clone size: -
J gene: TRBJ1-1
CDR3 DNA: TGTGCCAGCAGTCACACCGGGAGTTATACTGAAGCTTTCTTT
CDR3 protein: CASSHTGSYTEAFF

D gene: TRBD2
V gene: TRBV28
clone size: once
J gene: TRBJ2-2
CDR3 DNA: TGTGCCAGCAGTTCCAGCGGGGGCGCGAACACCGGGGAGCTGTTTTTT
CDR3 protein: CASSSSGGANTGELFF

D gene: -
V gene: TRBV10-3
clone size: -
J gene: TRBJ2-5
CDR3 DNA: TGTGCCATCAGTTGGGCTAAGAAGGAGACCCAGTACTTC
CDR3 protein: CAISWAKKETQYF

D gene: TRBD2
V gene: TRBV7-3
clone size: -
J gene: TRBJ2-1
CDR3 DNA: TGTGCCAGCAGCTTATCTTGGCGGGGGGGATCGTACAATGAGCAGTTCTTC
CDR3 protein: CASSLSWRGGSYNEQFF

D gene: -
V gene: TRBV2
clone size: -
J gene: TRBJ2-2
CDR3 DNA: TGTGCCAGCAGTGCGCCGGTTAGCACATACACCGGGGAGCTGTTTTTT
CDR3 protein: CASSAPVSTYTGELFF

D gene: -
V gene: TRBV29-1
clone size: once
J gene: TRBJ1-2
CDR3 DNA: TGCAGCGTCCTACAGGGAACCTATGGCTACACCTTC
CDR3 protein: CSVLQGTYGYTF

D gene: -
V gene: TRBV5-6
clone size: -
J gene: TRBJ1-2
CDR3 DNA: TGTGCCAGCAGCGACCCCGGGACAACCATCTTC
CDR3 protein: CASSDPGTTIF

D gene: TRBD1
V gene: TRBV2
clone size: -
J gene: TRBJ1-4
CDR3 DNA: TGTGCCAGCAGTGTCCCTGGACAGGGCTATAATGAAAAACTGTTTTTT
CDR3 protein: CASSVPGQGYNEKLFF

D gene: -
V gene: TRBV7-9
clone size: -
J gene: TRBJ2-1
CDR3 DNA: TGTGCCAGCAGCCCCCCAGGGTACAATGAGCAGTTCTTC
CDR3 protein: CASSPPGYNEQFF

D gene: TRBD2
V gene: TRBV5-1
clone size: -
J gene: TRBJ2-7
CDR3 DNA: TGCGCCAGCCGCGGGGGATCCTACGAGCAGTACTTC
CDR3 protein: CASRGGSYEQYF

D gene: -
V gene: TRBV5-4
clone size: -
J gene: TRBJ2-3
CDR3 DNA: TGTGCCAGCAGCTTGGGGCCGCGGGATACGCAGTATTTT
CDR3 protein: CASSLGPRDTQYF

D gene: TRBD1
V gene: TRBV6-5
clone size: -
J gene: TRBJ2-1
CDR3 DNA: TGTGCCAGCAGTCTTGGACAGGAATACAATGAGCAGTTCTTC
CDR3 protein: CASSLGQEYNEQFF

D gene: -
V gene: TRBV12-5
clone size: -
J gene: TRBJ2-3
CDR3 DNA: TGTGCTAGTGGTTTGGTACCCGGAGACACAGATACGCAGTATTTT
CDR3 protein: CASGLVPGDTDTQYF

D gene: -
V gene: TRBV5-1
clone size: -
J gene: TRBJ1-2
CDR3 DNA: TGCGCCAGCAGTTCTCGGGAGGGAGTTAACTATGGCTACACCTTC
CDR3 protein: CASSSREGVNYGYTF

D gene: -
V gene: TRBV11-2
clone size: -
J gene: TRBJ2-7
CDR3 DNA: TGTGCCAGCAGCTTAGGGAGGACAGTTCCTGCCTACGAGCAGTACTTC
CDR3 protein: CASSLGRTVPAYEQYF

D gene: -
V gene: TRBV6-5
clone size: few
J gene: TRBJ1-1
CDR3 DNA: TGTGCCAGCAGTTACTCGACACTGAACACTGAAGCTTTCTTT
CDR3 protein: CASSYSTLNTEAFF

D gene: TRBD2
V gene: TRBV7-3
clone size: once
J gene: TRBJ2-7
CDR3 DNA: TGTGCCAGCAGCTTAAGTGGGGGGGAAACCTACGAGCAGTACTTC
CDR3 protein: CASSLSGGETYEQYF

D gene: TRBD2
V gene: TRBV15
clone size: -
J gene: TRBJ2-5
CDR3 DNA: TGTGCCACCAGCAGGTCAGGACTAGGCCTAATTCAAGAGACCCAGTACTTC
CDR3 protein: CATSRSGLGLIQETQYF

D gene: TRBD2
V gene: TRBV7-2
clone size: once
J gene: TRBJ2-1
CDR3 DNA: TGTGCCAGCAGCACCGGGACTAGCGGGAGCGAGCAGTTCTTC
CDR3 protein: CASSTGTSGSEQFF

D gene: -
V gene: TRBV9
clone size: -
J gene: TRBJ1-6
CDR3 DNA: TGTGCCAGCAGCGTAGGGGCCGTTCACTCCTATAATTCACCCCTCCACTTT
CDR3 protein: CASSVGAVHSYNSPLHF

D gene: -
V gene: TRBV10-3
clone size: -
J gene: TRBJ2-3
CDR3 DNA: TGTGCCATCAACGGGGATAGCACAGATACGCAGTATTTT
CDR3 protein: CAINGDSTDTQYF

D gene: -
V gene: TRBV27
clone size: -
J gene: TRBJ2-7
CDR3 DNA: TGTGCCAGCAGCCGTTCGCTAGCGACCTCCTACGAGCAGTACTTC
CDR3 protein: CASSRSLATSYEQYF

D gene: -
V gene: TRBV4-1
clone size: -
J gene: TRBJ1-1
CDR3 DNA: TGCGCCAGCAGCCAAGGCCCTCAAGGCGGGAGCACTGAAGCTTTCTTT
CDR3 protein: CASSQGPQGGSTEAFF

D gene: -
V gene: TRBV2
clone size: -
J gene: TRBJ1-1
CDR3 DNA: TGTGCCAGCAGTGAGGGCAGGGTCCCTCCCGGTGAAGCTTTCTTT
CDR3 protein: CASSEGRVPPGEAFF

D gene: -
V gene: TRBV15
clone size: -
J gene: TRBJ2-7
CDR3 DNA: TGTGCCACCAGCAGATCCCCAGGGGAGGAGCAGTACTTC
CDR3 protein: CATSRSPGEEQYF

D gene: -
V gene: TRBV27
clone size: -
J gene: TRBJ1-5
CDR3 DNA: TGTGCCAGCAGTTGGGGAGGGAATCAGCCCCAGCATTTT
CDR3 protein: CASSWGGNQPQHF

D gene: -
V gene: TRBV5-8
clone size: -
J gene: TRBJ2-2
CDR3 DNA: TGTGCCAGCAGCTTGGCGGGTATAACTGGGACCGGGGAGCTGTTTTTT
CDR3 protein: CASSLAGITGTGELFF

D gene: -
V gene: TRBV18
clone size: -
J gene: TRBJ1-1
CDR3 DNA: TGTGCCAGCTCACCTTTGGAGTCTCCCGCGGCTAACACTGAAGCTTTCTTT
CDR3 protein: CASSPLESPAANTEAFF

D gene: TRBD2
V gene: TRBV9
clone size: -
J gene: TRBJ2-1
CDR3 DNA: TGTGCCAGCAGCGCTAGCGGGAGTTACAATGAGCAGTTCTTC
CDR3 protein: CASSASGSYNEQFF

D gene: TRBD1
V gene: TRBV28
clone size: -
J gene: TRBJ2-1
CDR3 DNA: TGTGCCAGCAGTCCGATGACAGGGCAGGATGAGCAGTTCTTC
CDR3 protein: CASSPMTGQDEQFF

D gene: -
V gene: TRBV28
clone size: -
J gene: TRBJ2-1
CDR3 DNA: TGTGCCAGCAGTTACACAGGTTACAATGAGCAGTTCTTC
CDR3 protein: CASSYTGYNEQFF

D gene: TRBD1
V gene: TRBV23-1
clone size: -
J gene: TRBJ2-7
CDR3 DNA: TGCGCCAGCACTTGGTTTAGGACAGGACAAACCGCGCCTAGGGGCGAGCAGTACTTC
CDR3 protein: CASTWFRTGQTAPRGEQYF